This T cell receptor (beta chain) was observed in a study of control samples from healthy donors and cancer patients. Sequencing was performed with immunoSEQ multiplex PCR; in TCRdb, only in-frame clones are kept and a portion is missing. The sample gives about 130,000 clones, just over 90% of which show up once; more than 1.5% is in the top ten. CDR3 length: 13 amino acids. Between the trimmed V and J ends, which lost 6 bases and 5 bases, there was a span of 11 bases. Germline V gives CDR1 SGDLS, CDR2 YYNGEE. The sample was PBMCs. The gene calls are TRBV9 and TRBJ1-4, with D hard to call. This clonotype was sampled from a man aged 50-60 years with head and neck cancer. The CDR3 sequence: CASNGPYNEKLFF. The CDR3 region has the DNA TGTGCCAGCAACGGTCCGTACAATGAAAAACTGTTTTTT.